This T cell receptor (beta chain) was sequenced during a study of blood T cell repertoires in COVID-19. Looking at the study overall: Samples representing acute and convalescent COVID-19 were sourced from the United States, Italy and Spain. The analysed material was cDNA or gDNA that came from T cells, B-cell-depleted T cells, or PBMCs.

The CDR3 sequence is 16 residues long. The germline gives CDR1 SGHVS, CDR2 FQNEAQ. V lost 1 base, J lost 6 bases, and 6 bases stayed unmatched. Original handling: The authors estimated nucleated cell counts from reference gene primer amplification. TCRdb's copy holds only in-frame clones and misses some; the assay was immunoSEQ multiplex PCR. V, J and clone size are those of that table, while D and trimming were read from the DNA. The sample has fewer than 20,000 clones; 80% to 95% are singletons. V is TRBV7-8 and J is TRBJ2-2, with 9 positions matching TRBD2. What was sequenced was peripheral blood. This TCR came from a woman between 45 and 65 years old with active COVID-19. CDR3 sequence: CASSLVGSGRAGELFF. CDR3 nucleotide sequence: TGTGCCAGCAGCTTAGTAGGTAGCGGGAGAGCCGGGGAGCTGTTTTTT.